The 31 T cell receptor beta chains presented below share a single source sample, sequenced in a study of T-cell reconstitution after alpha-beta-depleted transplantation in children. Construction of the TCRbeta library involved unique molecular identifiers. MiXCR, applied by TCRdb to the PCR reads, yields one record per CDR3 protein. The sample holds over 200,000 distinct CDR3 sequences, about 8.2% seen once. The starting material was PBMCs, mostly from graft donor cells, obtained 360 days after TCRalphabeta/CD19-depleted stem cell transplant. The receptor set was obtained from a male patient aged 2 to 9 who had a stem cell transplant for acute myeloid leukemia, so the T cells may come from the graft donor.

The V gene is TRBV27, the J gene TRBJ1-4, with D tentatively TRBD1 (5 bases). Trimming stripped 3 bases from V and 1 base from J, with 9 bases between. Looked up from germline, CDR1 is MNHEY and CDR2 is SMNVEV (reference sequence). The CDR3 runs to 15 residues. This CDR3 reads CASSLEGITNEKLFF. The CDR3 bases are TGTGCCAGCAGTTTGGAGGGGATAACTAATGAAAAACTGTTTTTT. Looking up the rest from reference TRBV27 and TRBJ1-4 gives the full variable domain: EAQVTQNPRYLITVTGKKLTVTCSQNMNHEYMSWYRQDPGLGLRQIYYSMNVEVTDKGDVPEGYKVSRKEKRNFPLILESPSPNQTSLYFCASSLEGITNEKLFFGSGTQLSVL.

Here the CDR3 reads CAISERPPTYNEQFF. The CDR3 DNA sequence: TGTGCCATCAGTGAGAGGCCACCTACCTACAATGAGCAGTTCTTC. This chain connects TRBV10-3 to TRBJ2-1, with D uncertain. Trimming stripped 2 bases from V and 2 bases from J, with 10 bases between. The CDR3 spans 15 residues. In germline, CDR1 is ENHRY, CDR2 SYGVKD.

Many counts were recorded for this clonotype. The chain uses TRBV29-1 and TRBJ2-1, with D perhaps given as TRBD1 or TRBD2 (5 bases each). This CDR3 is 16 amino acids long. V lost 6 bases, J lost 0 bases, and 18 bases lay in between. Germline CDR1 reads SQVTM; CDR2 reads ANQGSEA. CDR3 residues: CSVGPVGDLSYNEQFF. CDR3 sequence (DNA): TGCAGCGTGGGCCCCGTGGGGGATCTCTCCTACAATGAGCAGTTCTTC.

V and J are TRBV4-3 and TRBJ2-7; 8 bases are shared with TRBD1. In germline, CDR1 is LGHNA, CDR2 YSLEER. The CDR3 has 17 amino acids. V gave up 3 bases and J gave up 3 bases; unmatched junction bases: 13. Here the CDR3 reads CASSQTVVGQANYEQYF. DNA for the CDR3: TGCGCCAGCAGCCAGACCGTAGTGGGACAGGCGAACTACGAGCAGTACTTC.

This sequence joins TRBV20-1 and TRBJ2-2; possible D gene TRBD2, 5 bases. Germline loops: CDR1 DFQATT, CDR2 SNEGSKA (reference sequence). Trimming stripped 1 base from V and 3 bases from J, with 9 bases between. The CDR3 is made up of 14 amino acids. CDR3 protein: CSARVGVYTGELFF. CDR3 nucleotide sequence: TGCAGTGCTAGAGTGGGAGTTTACACCGGGGAGCTGTTTTTT.

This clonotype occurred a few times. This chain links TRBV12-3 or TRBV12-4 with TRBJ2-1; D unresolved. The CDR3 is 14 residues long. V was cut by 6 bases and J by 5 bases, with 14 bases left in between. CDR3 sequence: CASSPVLANNEQFF. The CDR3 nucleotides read TGTGCCAGCAGCCCTGTATTGGCGAACAATGAGCAGTTCTTC.

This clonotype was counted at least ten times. The CDR3 sequence: CASRTTGGGTEAFF. The CDR3 DNA reads TGCGCCAGCAGAACGACAGGGGGCGGCACTGAAGCTTTCTTT. The chain links TRBV5-1 to TRBJ1-1, with 10 nucleotides matching TRBD1. V was clipped by 5 bases and J by 4 bases; unmatched bases: 5. CDR3 length: 14 amino acids. Germline-derived CDR1 and CDR2 are SGHRS and YFSETQ.

DNA for the CDR3: TGTGCCAGCAGCTTATACAGATTTGAAGCTTTCTTT. Translation: CASSLYRFEAFF. V and J are TRBV7-2 and TRBJ1-1; D ambiguous. Germline-derived CDR1 and CDR2 are SGHTA and FQGNSA. V was shortened by 2 bases and J by 7 bases, with 8 bases between the two germline ends. The CDR3 length is 12 residues.

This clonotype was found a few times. The CDR3, as DNA: TGCAGTGCCGTCTCGCCCGGGACCAAGTCGAGGGATACGCAGTATTTT. Translated: CSAVSPGTKSRDTQYF. V and J are TRBV20-1 and TRBJ2-3; the D gene could be TRBD1 or TRBD2 (5 bases each). V lost 6 bases and J 6 bases, leaving 25 bases between the germline ends. This CDR3 region has 16 residues. CDR1 DFQATT and CDR2 SNEGSKA come from the germline V gene (reference sequence).

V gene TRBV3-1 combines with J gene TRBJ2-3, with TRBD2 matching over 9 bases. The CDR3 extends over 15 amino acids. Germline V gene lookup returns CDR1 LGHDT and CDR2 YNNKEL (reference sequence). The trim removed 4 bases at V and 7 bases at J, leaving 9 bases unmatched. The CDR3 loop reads CASSPLAGGSYTQYF. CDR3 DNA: TGTGCCAGCAGCCCGTTGGCGGGAGGGTCGTATACGCAGTATTTT.

DNA for the CDR3: TGTGCCAGCAGACCCCCCGGGACAACAAACACCGGGGAGCTGTTTTTT. Its protein is CASRPPGTTNTGELFF. The J gene is TRBJ2-2, the V gene TRBV6-2 or TRBV6-3; D perhaps matches TRBD1 (6 bases). Germline CDR1 and CDR2: MNHEY and SVGEGT. V lost 6 bases and J 2 bases, leaving 16 bases between the germline ends. This CDR3 has 16 amino acids.

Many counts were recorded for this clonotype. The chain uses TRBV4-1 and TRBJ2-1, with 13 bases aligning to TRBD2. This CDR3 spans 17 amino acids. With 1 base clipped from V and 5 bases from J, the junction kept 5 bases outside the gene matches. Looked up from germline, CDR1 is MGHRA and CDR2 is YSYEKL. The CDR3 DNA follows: TGCGCCAGCAGCCAAGCCCGGGGACTAGCGGGAAACAATGAGCAGTTCTTC. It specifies CASSQARGLAGNNEQFF.

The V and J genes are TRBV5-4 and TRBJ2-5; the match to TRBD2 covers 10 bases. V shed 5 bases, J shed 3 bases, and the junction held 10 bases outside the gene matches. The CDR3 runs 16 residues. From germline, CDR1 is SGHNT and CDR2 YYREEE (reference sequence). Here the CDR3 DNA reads TGTGCCAGCAGTCCAACCGGGACTAGCGTGAAAGAGACCCAGTACTTC. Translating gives CASSPTGTSVKETQYF.

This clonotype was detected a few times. CDR3 nucleotides: TGTGCCAGCCGGCCGGGGAATAAGGTATCTGGTGAGCAGTTCTTC. Its translation is CASRPGNKVSGEQFF. The chain is built from TRBV18 and TRBJ2-1; D may be TRBD2 (5 bases). Per germline, CDR1 KGHSH and CDR2 LQKENI. CDR3 length: 15 amino acids. Between the trimmed V and J ends, which lost 8 bases and 9 bases, there was a span of 23 bases.

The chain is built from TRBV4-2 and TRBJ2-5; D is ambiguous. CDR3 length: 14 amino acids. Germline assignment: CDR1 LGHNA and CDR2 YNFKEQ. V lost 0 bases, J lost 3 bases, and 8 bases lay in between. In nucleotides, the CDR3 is TGTGCCAGCAGCCAAGACCGGCTAAAAGAGACCCAGTACTTC. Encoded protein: CASSQDRLKETQYF.

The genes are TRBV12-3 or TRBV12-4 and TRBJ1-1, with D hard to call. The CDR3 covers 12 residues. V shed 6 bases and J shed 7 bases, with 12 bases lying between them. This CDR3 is CASRTPPHEAFF. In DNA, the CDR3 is TGTGCCAGCAGAACTCCACCCCATGAAGCTTTCTTT.

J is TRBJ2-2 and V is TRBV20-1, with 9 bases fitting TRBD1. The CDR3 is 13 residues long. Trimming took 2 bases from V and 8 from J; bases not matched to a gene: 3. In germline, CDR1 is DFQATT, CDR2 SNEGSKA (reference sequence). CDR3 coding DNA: TGCAGTGCTAGAAACAGGGGGCAAGGGGAGCTGTTTTTT. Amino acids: CSARNRGQGELFF.

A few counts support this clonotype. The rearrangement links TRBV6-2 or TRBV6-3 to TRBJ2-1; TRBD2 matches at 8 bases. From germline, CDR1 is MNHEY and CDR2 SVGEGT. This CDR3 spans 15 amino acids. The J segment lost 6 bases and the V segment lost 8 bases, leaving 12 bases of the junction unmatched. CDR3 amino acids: CASSKPGLGFNEQFF. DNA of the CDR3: TGTGCCAGCTCTAAACCGGGACTAGGGTTCAATGAGCAGTTCTTC.

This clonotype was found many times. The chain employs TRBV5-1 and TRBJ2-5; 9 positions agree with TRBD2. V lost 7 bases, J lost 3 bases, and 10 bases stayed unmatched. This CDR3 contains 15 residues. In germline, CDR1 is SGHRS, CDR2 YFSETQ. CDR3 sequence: CASGLDPSGEETQYF. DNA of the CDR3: TGCGCCAGCGGACTCGACCCTAGCGGGGAAGAGACCCAGTACTTC.

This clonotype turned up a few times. CDR3: CASSPSGKNQETQYF. In DNA form, the CDR3 reads TGTGCCAGCAGTCCCTCCGGGAAAAACCAAGAGACCCAGTACTTC. The gene calls are TRBV12-3 or TRBV12-4 and TRBJ2-5; the D gene is possibly TRBD2 (5 bases). The CDR3 is 15 amino acids. Trimming took 5 bases from V and 0 from J, leaving 13 bases between them.

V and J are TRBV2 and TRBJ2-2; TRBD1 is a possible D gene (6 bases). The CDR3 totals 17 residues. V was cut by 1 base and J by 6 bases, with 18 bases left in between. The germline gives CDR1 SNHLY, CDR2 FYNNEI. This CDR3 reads CASSEGSEIGGSGELFF. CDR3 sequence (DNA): TGTGCCAGCAGTGAAGGAAGTGAGATAGGGGGATCCGGGGAGCTGTTTTTT. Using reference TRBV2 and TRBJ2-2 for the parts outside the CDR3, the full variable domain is EPEVTQTPSHQVTQMGQEVILRCVPISNHLYFYWYRQILGQKVEFLVSFYNNEISEKSEIFDDQFSVERPDGSNFTLKIRSTKLEDSAMYFCASSEGSEIGGSGELFFGEGSRLTVL.

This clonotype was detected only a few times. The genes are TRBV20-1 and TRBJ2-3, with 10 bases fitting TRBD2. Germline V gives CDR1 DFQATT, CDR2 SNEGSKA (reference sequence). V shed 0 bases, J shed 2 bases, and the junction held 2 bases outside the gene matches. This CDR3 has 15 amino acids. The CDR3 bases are TGCAGTGCTAGAGACCTAGCGGGGGCCACAGATACGCAGTATTTT. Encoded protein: CSARDLAGATDTQYF.

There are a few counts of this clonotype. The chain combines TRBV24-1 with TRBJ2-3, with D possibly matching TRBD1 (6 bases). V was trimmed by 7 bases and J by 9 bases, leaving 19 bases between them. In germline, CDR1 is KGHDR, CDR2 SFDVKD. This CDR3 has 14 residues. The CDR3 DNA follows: TGTGCCACCAGACACAGGGAAGAAGCCTACACGCAGTATTTT. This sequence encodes CATRHREEAYTQYF.

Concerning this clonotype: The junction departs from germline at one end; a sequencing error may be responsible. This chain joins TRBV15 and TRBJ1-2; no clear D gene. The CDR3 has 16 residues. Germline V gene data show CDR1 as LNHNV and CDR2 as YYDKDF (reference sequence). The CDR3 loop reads CATSRDLAGSNHGYTF. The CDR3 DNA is TGTGCCACCAGCAGAGATCTGGCAGGCTCTAACCATGGCTACACCTTC.

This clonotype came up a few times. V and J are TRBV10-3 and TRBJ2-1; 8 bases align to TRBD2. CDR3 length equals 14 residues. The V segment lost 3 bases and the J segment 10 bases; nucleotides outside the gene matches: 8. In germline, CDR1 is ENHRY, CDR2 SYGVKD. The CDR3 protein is CAISEYGRADEQFF. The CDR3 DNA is TGTGCCATCAGTGAATACGGGAGGGCCGACGAGCAGTTCTTC.

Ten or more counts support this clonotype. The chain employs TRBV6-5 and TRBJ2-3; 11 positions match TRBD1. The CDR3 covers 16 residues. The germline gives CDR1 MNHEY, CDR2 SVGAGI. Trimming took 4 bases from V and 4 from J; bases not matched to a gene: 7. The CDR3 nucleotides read TGTGCCAGCAGTTTCGGACAGGGGGCTGTGGCAGATACGCAGTATTTT. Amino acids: CASSFGQGAVADTQYF.

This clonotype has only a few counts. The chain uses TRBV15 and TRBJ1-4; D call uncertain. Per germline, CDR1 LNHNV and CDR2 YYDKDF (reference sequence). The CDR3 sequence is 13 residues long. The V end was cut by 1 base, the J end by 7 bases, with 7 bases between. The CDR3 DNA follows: TGTGCCACCAGCAGAGGAACAACTGAAAAACTGTTTTTT. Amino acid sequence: CATSRGTTEKLFF.

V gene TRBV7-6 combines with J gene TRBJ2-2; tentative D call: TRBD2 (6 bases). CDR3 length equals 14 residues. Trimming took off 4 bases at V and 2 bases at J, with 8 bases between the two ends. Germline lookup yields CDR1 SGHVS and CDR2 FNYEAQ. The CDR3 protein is CASSSGLNTGELFF. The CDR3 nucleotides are TGTGCCAGCAGCTCGGGACTTAACACCGGGGAGCTGTTTTTT.

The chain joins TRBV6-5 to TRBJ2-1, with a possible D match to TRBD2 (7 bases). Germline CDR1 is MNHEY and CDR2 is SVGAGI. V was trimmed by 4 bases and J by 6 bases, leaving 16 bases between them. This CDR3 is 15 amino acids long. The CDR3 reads CASSSPGGRPNEQFF. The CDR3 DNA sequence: TGTGCCAGCAGTTCCCCCGGGGGGCGGCCCAATGAGCAGTTCTTC.

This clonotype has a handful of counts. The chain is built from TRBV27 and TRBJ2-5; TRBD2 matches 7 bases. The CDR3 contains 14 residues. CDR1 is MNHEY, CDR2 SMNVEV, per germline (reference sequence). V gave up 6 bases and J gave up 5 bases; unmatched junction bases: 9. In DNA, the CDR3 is TGTGCCAGCAGGGGAGGGCCATTGGGGGAGACCCAGTACTTC. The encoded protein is CASRGGPLGETQYF.

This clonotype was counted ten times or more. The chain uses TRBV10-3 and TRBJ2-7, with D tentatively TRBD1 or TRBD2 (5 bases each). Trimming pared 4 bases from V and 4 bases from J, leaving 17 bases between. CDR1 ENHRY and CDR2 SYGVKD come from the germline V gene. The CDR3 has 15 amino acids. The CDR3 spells CAISGGASRFYEQYF. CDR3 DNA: TGTGCCATCAGTGGAGGGGCGTCCCGCTTTTACGAGCAGTACTTC.